This is a list of T cell receptor beta chains from one sample in a study of shared clonotypes between healthy human individuals. Produced via immunoSEQ multiplex PCR; TCRdb's table is partial and in-frame only. The profile shows around 700,000 clones, around 72% of them singletons. The sample taken for sequencing was memory CD4+ T cells sorted from blood. The receptors originated from a woman aged 30 to 39 in good health. Both conserved end residues are part of each CDR3. A D gene is named only where the DNA matches it firmly. Clone size, where shown, is once, few, many, or a class for clones that have expanded.

D: -; size: -; J: TRBJ2-5; V: TRBV5-1; DNA: TGCGCCAGCATGGCGCGAGCGCAAGAGACCCAGTACTTC; CDR3: CASMARAQETQYF
D: TRBD2; size: few; J: TRBJ2-5; V: TRBV14; DNA: TGTGCCAGCAGCCATGGGACTAGCTCACTAGTGGCCCAGTACTTC; CDR3: CASSHGTSSLVAQYF
D: -; size: once; J: TRBJ2-7; V: TRBV19; DNA: TGTGCCAGTAGAGCCCACGAGGGGGGCCACGAGCAGTACTTC; CDR3: CASRAHEGGHEQYF
D: TRBD1; size: -; J: TRBJ2-1; V: TRBV7-2; DNA: TGTGCCAGCAGCTTAGCCGGGACAGGGAGATACAATGAGCAGTTCTTC; CDR3: CASSLAGTGRYNEQFF
D: -; size: -; J: TRBJ2-3; V: TRBV27; DNA: TGTGCCAGCACGACCAGGGCCGGGGTAGATACGCAGTATTTT; CDR3: CASTTRAGVDTQYF
D: TRBD2; size: once; J: TRBJ2-7; V: TRBV7-9; DNA: TGTGCCAGCTCCACCGGGACTAGCATCCACGAGCAGTACTTC; CDR3: CASSTGTSIHEQYF
D: -; size: -; J: TRBJ2-7; V: TRBV29-1; DNA: TGCAGCGTTAGACAGGCTCGGTACGAGCAGTACTTC; CDR3: CSVRQARYEQYF
D: -; size: once; J: TRBJ1-3; V: TRBV6-1; DNA: TGTGCCAGCAGCCGGACAGAACAAGGAAACACCATATATTTT; CDR3: CASSRTEQGNTIYF
D: -; size: -; J: TRBJ2-2; V: TRBV10-3; DNA: TGTGCCATCAACGGAAACACCGGGGAGCTGTTTTTT; CDR3: CAINGNTGELFF
D: TRBD2; size: -; J: TRBJ2-7; V: TRBV10-2; DNA: TGCGCCAGCAGTGAGTCTGGCGGGAGAGCCTACGAGCAGTACTTC; CDR3: CASSESGGRAYEQYF
D: -; size: -; J: TRBJ2-3; V: TRBV6-1; DNA: TGTGCCAGCAGCGAACAGGGCACAACCACAGATACGCAGTATTTT; CDR3: CASSEQGTTTDTQYF
D: -; size: -; J: TRBJ1-2; V: TRBV28; DNA: TGTGCCAGCAGGGCCGGTAGGAGCTATGGCTACACCTTC; CDR3: CASRAGRSYGYTF
D: -; size: -; J: TRBJ1-1; V: TRBV28; DNA: TGTGCCAGCCAAAGCGCGGCACGCGGGGATGACACTGAAGCTTTCTTT; CDR3: CASQSAARGDDTEAFF
D: -; size: -; J: TRBJ2-6; V: TRBV7-8; DNA: TGTGCCAGCAGCTCCCGGGACTCTGGGGCCAACGTCCTGACTTTC; CDR3: CASSSRDSGANVLTF
D: -; size: -; J: TRBJ2-7; V: TRBV28; DNA: TGTGCCAGCAGTTCGGGGGCGGGCGGGTTCGACGAGCAGTACTTC; CDR3: CASSSGAGGFDEQYF
D: -; size: -; J: TRBJ2-3; V: TRBV6-1; DNA: TGTGCCAGCAGTGGACGGATTACCACAGATACGCAGTATTTT; CDR3: CASSGRITTDTQYF
D: -; size: few; J: TRBJ2-7; V: TRBV28; DNA: TGTGCCAGCAGTCCGGGACTGCACTCCTACGAGCAGTACTTC; CDR3: CASSPGLHSYEQYF
D: TRBD1; size: few; J: TRBJ2-7; V: TRBV2; DNA: TGTGCCAGCAGTGAACAGGGGGCTCGGTACGAGCAGTACTTC; CDR3: CASSEQGARYEQYF
D: -; size: -; J: TRBJ1-1; V: TRBV21-1; DNA: TGTGCCAGCAGGATAAAAATAGTTCGCACTGAAGCTTTCTTT; CDR3: CASRIKIVRTEAFF
D: -; size: -; J: TRBJ2-7; V: TRBV29-1; DNA: TGCAGCGTTGCTGGCACCAGGCCTTCCTACGAGCAGTACTTC; CDR3: CSVAGTRPSYEQYF
D: -; size: -; J: TRBJ1-2; V: TRBV5-8; DNA: TGTGCCAGCAGCCGCTACCGGTCCCAGATTGGCTACACCTTC; CDR3: CASSRYRSQIGYTF
D: -; size: -; J: TRBJ2-5; V: TRBV11-3; DNA: TGTGCCAGCAGCTTAGTTCATACAGAGACCCAGTACTTC; CDR3: CASSLVHTETQYF
D: TRBD2; size: -; J: TRBJ2-3; V: TRBV19; DNA: TGTGCCAGTAGTAGGACTAGCGGGAGTTGGGCGCAGTATTTT; CDR3: CASSRTSGSWAQYF
D: -; size: -; J: TRBJ2-7; V: TRBV28; DNA: TGTGCCAGCAGTGCCTACGGGGTCTCCTACGAGCAGTACTTC; CDR3: CASSAYGVSYEQYF
D: -; size: once; J: TRBJ1-1; V: TRBV6-5; DNA: TGTGCCAGCTTCCCCCACTCTAGGGGTCGCACTGAAGCTTTCTTT; CDR3: CASFPHSRGRTEAFF